Listed here are 2 T cell receptor beta chains from one sample, sequenced in a study of control samples from healthy donors and cancer patients. Produced via immunoSEQ multiplex PCR; TCRdb's table is partial and in-frame only. Found here are roughly 70,000 clones, about 80% of them singletons; the top ten hold 25% to 30%. What was sequenced was blood. Source of these receptors: a man aged 50 to 60 in good health.

The chain combines TRBV2 with TRBJ1-5; possible D gene TRBD1, 6 bases. This CDR3 spans 13 amino acids. Germline values: CDR1 SNHLY, CDR2 FYNNEI. V was clipped by 7 bases and J by 10 bases, with 17 bases between them. The CDR3 sequence is CASTPNRDGPQHF. The CDR3 DNA reads as TGTGCCAGCACACCAAACAGGGACGGCCCCCAGCATTTT.

V gene TRBV28 combines with J gene TRBJ1-2; perhaps TRBD1 as D (6 bases). Germline CDR1 and CDR2: MDHEN and SYDVKM. This CDR3 comprises 16 residues. V was clipped by 6 bases and J by 1 base, with 18 bases between them. CDR3 sequence reads: CASSQLYRDNNYGYTF. CDR3 bases: TGTGCCAGCAGCCAACTTTACAGGGATAATAACTATGGCTACACCTTC.